This is a list of T cell receptor beta chains from one sample in a study of cytomegalovirus exposure and HLA in healthy donors. Sequencing was performed with immunoSEQ multiplex PCR; in TCRdb, only in-frame clones are kept and a portion is missing. The table includes 150,000 to 200,000 clones, around 75% detected once. The sequencing input was PBMCs. The receptors stem from a woman between 35 and 50 years old in good health and CMV-seropositive. The CDR3 runs from the conserved cysteine through the conserved F or W. The D gene is left open where the match is weak. Only part of the rows carry a size: once, few, many, or a class if the clone is expanded.

D	V	size	J	CDR3	DNA
TRBD2	TRBV19	once	TRBJ2-3	CASSKWGLAGGQDTQYF	TGTGCCAGTAGTAAATGGGGACTAGCGGGAGGGCAAGATACGCAGTATTTT
TRBD1	TRBV6-5	NA	TRBJ1-2	CASLSGGYGYTF	TGTGCCAGCCTGTCAGGGGGCTATGGCTACACCTTC
TRBD1	TRBV28	once	TRBJ2-1	CASMVPRQGRSEQFF	TGTGCCAGCATGGTACCCCGACAGGGTAGGAGTGAGCAGTTCTTC
NA	TRBV9	NA	TRBJ2-2	CASSVGGPGELFF	TGTGCCAGCAGCGTAGGGGGCCCCGGGGAGCTGTTTTTT
NA	TRBV10-3	NA	TRBJ1-4	CAISESTREKLFF	TGTGCCATCAGTGAGTCGACTCGGGAAAAACTGTTTTTT
TRBD2	TRBV28	NA	TRBJ2-3	CASSFSAGVPRDTQYF	TGTGCCAGCAGTTTTTCAGCGGGAGTACCGAGAGATACGCAGTATTTT
NA	TRBV29-1	NA	TRBJ2-7	CSARRGREQYF	TGCAGCGCGCGGCGGGGGCGCGAGCAGTACTTC
NA	TRBV4-1	NA	TRBJ2-4	CASSQPPNRDKSKNIQYF	TGCGCCAGCAGCCAACCACCTAACCGGGACAAGAGCAAAAACATTCAGTACTTC
NA	TRBV28	NA	TRBJ2-6	CASSRRGARSGANVLTF	TGTGCCAGCAGCCGCCGGGGGGCCCGCTCTGGGGCCAACGTCCTGACTTTC
TRBD1	TRBV11-1	NA	TRBJ1-1	CASSPDRSNTEAFF	TGTGCCAGCAGCCCGGACAGGAGCAACACTGAAGCTTTCTTT
NA	TRBV28	NA	TRBJ1-4	CASSSVGETVNNEKLFF	TGTGCCAGCAGTTCCGTTGGCGAGACAGTCAATAATGAAAAACTGTTTTTT
TRBD1	TRBV6-1	NA	TRBJ2-7	CASRGGPKEQYF	TGTGCCAGCAGAGGGGGCCCTAAAGAGCAGTACTTC
TRBD1	TRBV6-1	NA	TRBJ2-2	CASNPGGGYTGELFF	TGTGCCAGCAACCCAGGGGGCGGGTACACCGGGGAGCTGTTTTTT
NA	TRBV5-1	NA	TRBJ2-5	CASSARGAGLETQYF	TGCGCCAGCAGCGCCCGAGGAGCGGGCCTGGAGACCCAGTACTTC
TRBD2	TRBV6-1	once	TRBJ2-7	CASKETSGSIYEQYF	TGTGCCAGCAAGGAGACTAGCGGGAGTATCTACGAGCAGTACTTC
TRBD1	TRBV2	NA	TRBJ1-1	CASRGDRLNTEAFF	TGTGCCAGCAGGGGGGACAGGCTGAACACTGAAGCTTTCTTT
TRBD2	TRBV5-4	once	TRBJ2-1	CASSVGGREQGNEQFF	TGTGCCAGCAGCGTTGGGGGGAGGGAGCAGGGCAATGAGCAGTTCTTC
NA	TRBV2	NA	TRBJ2-7	CASSGSAYEQYF	TGTGCCAGCAGCGGGAGCGCCTACGAGCAGTACTTC
NA	TRBV5-8	NA	TRBJ2-3	CASKQRSTDTQYF	TGTGCCAGCAAGCAGCGGAGCACAGATACGCAGTATTTT
NA	TRBV4-2	NA	TRBJ1-1	CASSQVHGEGTEAFF	TGTGCCAGCAGCCAAGTTCACGGTGAGGGCACTGAAGCTTTCTTT
NA	TRBV11-2	few	TRBJ2-7	CASSLDWYSSYEQYF	TGTGCCAGCAGCTTAGATTGGTACAGCTCCTACGAGCAGTACTTC
TRBD1	TRBV9	once	TRBJ1-2	CASSLGTEANYGYTF	TGTGCCAGCAGCCTTGGGACAGAAGCTAACTATGGCTACACCTTC
TRBD1	TRBV18	NA	TRBJ2-7	CASTAGTESYEQYF	TGTGCCAGCACGGCCGGGACAGAGAGCTACGAGCAGTACTTC
TRBD1	TRBV14	few	TRBJ1-5	CASSRQQGSQPQHF	TGTGCCAGCAGCCGTCAACAGGGGTCCCAGCCCCAGCATTTT
NA	TRBV2	once	TRBJ2-3	CASSWAGIPTDTQYF	TGTGCCAGCAGCTGGGCGGGCATCCCCACAGATACGCAGTATTTT
TRBD1	TRBV6-5	NA	TRBJ1-4	CASSYSWDRVGKLFF	TGTGCCAGCAGTTACTCGTGGGACAGGGTCGGAAAACTGTTTTTT
TRBD2	TRBV7-9	NA	TRBJ2-2	CASSSVGLAGANTGELFF	TGTGCCAGCAGCAGCGTGGGACTAGCGGGAGCGAACACCGGGGAGCTGTTTTTT
NA	TRBV27	NA	TRBJ2-3	CASSLGLPTDTQYF	TGTGCCAGCAGTTTAGGCCTCCCCACAGATACGCAGTATTTT
NA	TRBV7-3	NA	TRBJ2-1	CASSLPGKYNEQFF	TGTGCCAGCAGCCTACCCGGGAAGTACAATGAGCAGTTCTTC
TRBD1	TRBV7-9	NA	TRBJ1-1	CASSSRDSQNTEAFF	TGTGCCAGCAGCTCCCGGGACAGCCAGAACACTGAAGCTTTCTTT
TRBD1	TRBV28	NA	TRBJ2-7	CASRSSGTGGYEQYF	TGTGCCAGCAGGTCCTCCGGGACAGGGGGCTACGAGCAGTACTTC
TRBD2	TRBV7-9	NA	TRBJ2-1	CASSPRTSGKQFF	TGTGCCAGCAGCCCCCGGACTAGCGGGAAGCAGTTCTTC
NA	TRBV4-2	NA	TRBJ2-2	CASSQDKVQAGELFF	TGTGCCAGCAGCCAAGATAAGGTCCAGGCCGGGGAGCTGTTTTTT
TRBD2	TRBV5-1	NA	TRBJ2-3	CASTVSGTSTDTQYF	TGCGCCAGCACGGTCAGCGGGACTAGCACAGATACGCAGTATTTT
TRBD1	TRBV6-5	NA	TRBJ2-5	CASTPDRADSETQYF	TGTGCCAGCACCCCGGACAGGGCGGACTCGGAGACCCAGTACTTC
TRBD1	TRBV19	NA	TRBJ2-7	CASSIQAGGRYEQYF	TGTGCCAGTAGCATCCAGGCAGGGGGCCGCTACGAGCAGTACTTC
TRBD1	TRBV25-1	few	TRBJ2-5	CASSEYGTGRETQYF	TGTGCCAGCAGTGAATATGGGACAGGGCGAGAGACCCAGTACTTC
NA	TRBV11-3	NA	TRBJ1-1	CASSLGFRDTEAFF	TGTGCCAGCAGCTTAGGATTCCGGGACACTGAAGCTTTCTTT
NA	TRBV2	NA	TRBJ1-5	CASRFRDSLNQPQHF	TGTGCCAGCAGATTCCGGGACTCCCTTAATCAGCCCCAGCATTTT
TRBD1	TRBV28	few	TRBJ2-1	CASSFAPGQEYNEQFF	TGTGCCAGCAGTTTTGCTCCGGGACAGGAATACAATGAGCAGTTCTTC
TRBD1	TRBV6-1	NA	TRBJ2-7	CASSRGQVSYEQYF	TGTGCCAGCAGCCGCGGACAGGTCTCCTACGAGCAGTACTTC
TRBD1	TRBV7-9	few	TRBJ1-1	CASSPDRGSTEAFF	TGTGCCAGCAGCCCGGACAGGGGGAGCACTGAAGCTTTCTTT
TRBD1	TRBV6-5	NA	TRBJ1-1	CASRRNRGTTEAFF	TGTGCCAGCAGGCGAAACAGGGGTACGACTGAAGCTTTCTTT
NA	TRBV6-1	NA	TRBJ1-5	CASSEGRQKNQPQHF	TGTGCCAGCAGTGAAGGGAGACAGAAAAATCAGCCCCAGCATTTT
NA	TRBV27	NA	TRBJ1-6	CASMRRGSYNSPLHF	TGTGCCAGCATGAGAAGGGGCTCCTATAATTCACCCCTCCACTTT
NA	TRBV28	NA	TRBJ2-5	CASKRRSGGSTQYF	TGTGCCAGCAAGAGACGGTCCGGAGGTTCGACCCAGTACTTC
NA	TRBV11-3	NA	TRBJ2-1	CASSSGPLAADNEQFF	TGTGCCAGCAGCTCTGGTCCGTTAGCGGCAGACAATGAGCAGTTCTTC
TRBD1	TRBV15	NA	TRBJ1-1	CATSKGQGIANTEAFF	TGTGCCACCAGCAAGGGACAGGGGATCGCAAACACTGAAGCTTTCTTT
NA	TRBV6-1	few	TRBJ2-4	CASGVTLAKNIQYF	TGTGCCAGCGGTGTGACACTAGCCAAAAACATTCAGTACTTC
NA	TRBV19	NA	TRBJ2-4	CASSIGLASRAKNIQYF	TGTGCCAGTAGTATCGGCTTGGCTAGCCGGGCCAAAAACATTCAGTACTTC
NA	TRBV20-1	few	TRBJ1-1	CSAELVTEAFF	TGCAGTGCCGAGCTGGTCACTGAAGCTTTCTTT
NA	TRBV27	once	TRBJ2-7	CASKVGAGDEQYF	TGTGCCAGCAAGGTGGGAGCAGGGGACGAGCAGTACTTC
NA	TRBV10-1	NA	TRBJ2-3	CASSESLAPATNTQYF	TGCGCCAGCAGTGAGTCCCTAGCCCCCGCGACAAATACGCAGTATTTT